One sample yielded the 32 T cell receptor beta chains listed below, sequenced in a study of T cell repertoires in cytomegalovirus infection. TCRdb re-analysed the reads in MiXCR, keeping a single row per CDR3 protein. Of 200,000 to 300,000 distinct CDR3 sequences in the sample, 9.1% are singletons; the top ten hold roughly 16%. Sequencing was carried out using PBMCs. The receptors come from a human donor in good health (CMV status not recorded). Some clones in this sample may be carry-over from other donors' samples.

This sequence joins TRBV7-2 and TRBJ2-3; 8 nucleotides line up with TRBD1. Germline CDR1 reads SGHTA; CDR2 reads FQGNSA. With V trimmed by 5 bases and J by 3 bases, 4 bases remained unmatched. The CDR3 extends over 14 amino acids. CDR3 DNA: TGTGCCAGCAGCCATGACAGGGGAACAGATACGCAGTATTTT. It translates to CASSHDRGTDTQYF.

As regards this clonotype: The junction and the germline gene differ at one end; a read error may be behind it. The V call is TRBV7-6, the J call TRBJ2-5; 10 bases are a match to TRBD1. The CDR3 runs to 14 residues. Germline V lookup: CDR1 SGHVS, CDR2 FNYEAQ. The CDR3 sequence is CASSLGTGGEAQYF. DNA of the CDR3: TGTGCCAGCAGCTTAGGGACAGGGGGAGAGGCCCAGTACTTC.

Ten or more counts support this clonotype. The J gene is TRBJ2-7, the V gene TRBV12-3 or TRBV12-4; D unclear. The CDR3 is 13 amino acids. Trimming pared 1 base from V and 3 bases from J, leaving 7 bases between. The CDR3 DNA follows: TGTGCCAGCAGTTTAGGGTACAGCTACGAGCAGTACTTC. This gives the protein CASSLGYSYEQYF.

This clonotype came up many times. The V call is TRBV6-5, the J call TRBJ1-2, with D possibly TRBD1 on 6 matching bases. The CDR3 consists of 15 residues. V was cut by 8 bases and J by 0 bases, with 16 bases left in between. Germline assignment: CDR1 MNHEY and CDR2 SVGAGI. The chain's CDR3 is CASRAGDLTNYGYTF. As DNA, the CDR3 is TGTGCCAGCCGCGCAGGGGACTTAACTAACTATGGCTACACCTTC.

The sample holds many counts of this clonotype. The genes are TRBV7-2 and TRBJ1-4, with 7 bases aligning to TRBD1. With V trimmed by 8 bases and J by 8 bases, 11 bases remained unmatched. CDR1 and CDR2 (germline): SGHTA, FQGNSA. The CDR3 runs to 14 residues. As DNA, the CDR3 is TGTGCCAGCGGATCACAGGGGACGGAGGAAAAACTGTTTTTT. Protein: CASGSQGTEEKLFF. Full variable domain (rest looked up from reference TRBV7-2 and TRBJ1-4): GAGVSQSPSNKVTEKGKDVELRCDPISGHTALYWYRQSLGQGLEFLIYFQGNSAPDKSGLPSDRFSAERTGGSVSTLTIQRTQQEDSAVYLCASGSQGTEEKLFFGSGTQLSVL.

This clonotype came up many times. This chain connects TRBV19 to TRBJ2-6, with D perhaps TRBD2 (5 bases). Germline CDR1 and CDR2: LNHDA and SQIVND (reference sequence). The CDR3 totals 15 residues. V was shortened by 5 bases and J by 0 bases, with 8 bases between the two germline ends. The CDR3 DNA reads TGTGCCAGTAGTGCGGGCCACTCTGGGGCCAACGTCCTGACTTTC. It encodes CASSAGHSGANVLTF.

The chain employs TRBV19 and TRBJ2-3; 14 nucleotides agree with TRBD2. V trimming: 3 bases; J trimming: 3 bases; junction bases outside the gene matches: 5. CDR3 length equals 17 residues. Germline V gene lookup returns CDR1 LNHDA and CDR2 SQIVND (reference sequence). CDR3 DNA sequence: TGTGCCAGTAGTATGGAGGGACTAGCGGGGGAAACAGATACGCAGTATTTT. It translates to CASSMEGLAGETDTQYF.

The V gene is TRBV19, the J gene TRBJ1-2; no firm D call. Trimming cost V 6 bases and J 1 base, with 15 bases left between them. The CDR3 contains 15 residues. CDR1 LNHDA and CDR2 SQIVND come from the germline V gene (reference sequence). For the CDR3, the DNA is TGTGCCAGTAGAACGATATCCGGGTATAACTATGGCTACACCTTC. This encodes CASRTISGYNYGYTF.

This clonotype has at least ten counts. This rearrangement joins TRBV6-2 or TRBV6-3 to TRBJ2-2; TRBD2 is a possible D gene (5 bases). The germline V and J ends were trimmed by 1 base and 2 bases, with 5 bases remaining between them. Germline CDR1 and CDR2: MNHEY and SVGEGT. The CDR3 has 14 residues. CDR3 nucleotide sequence: TGTGCCAGCAGTTACTGGACTAACACCGGGGAGCTGTTTTTT. This sequence encodes CASSYWTNTGELFF.

At least ten counts were recorded for this clonotype. The rearrangement uses TRBV28 and TRBJ1-4; D unresolved. Germline assignment: CDR1 MDHEN and CDR2 SYDVKM. The CDR3 is 15 residues long. V was cut by 6 bases and J by 0 bases, with 11 bases left in between. The CDR3 here is CASSAERATNEKLFF. In nucleotides, the CDR3 is TGTGCCAGCAGCGCTGAGAGGGCAACTAATGAAAAACTGTTTTTT.

The genes are TRBV12-5 and TRBJ1-1; no firm D call. The V end was cut by 7 bases, the J end by 5 bases, with 14 bases between. This CDR3 region has 13 residues. CDR1 is LGHNT and CDR2 is FRNRAP in the germline V gene. The CDR3 spells CASAAPRQTEAFF. Written as DNA, the CDR3 is TGTGCTAGTGCCGCCCCCCGGCAAACTGAAGCTTTCTTT.

This clonotype was recorded at least ten times. DNA for the CDR3: TGTGCCATAACCGCAGGGGCAACCTCCTACGAGCAGTACTTC. Residues: CAITAGATSYEQYF. V is TRBV10-3 and J is TRBJ2-7, with D maybe TRBD1 (6 bases). The CDR3 sequence is 14 residues long. Trimming removed 9 bases from V and 0 bases from J, with 15 bases in between. Germline CDR1 and CDR2: ENHRY and SYGVKD.

There are many counts of this clonotype. The chain employs TRBV7-2 and TRBJ2-5; 9 bases are a match to TRBD2. The CDR3 loop spans 17 amino acids. With V trimmed by 2 bases and J by 5 bases, 12 bases remained unmatched. CDR1 is SGHTA, CDR2 FQGNSA, per germline. CDR3 coding DNA: TGTGCCAGCAGCTTAAATGGGCGGGGGGGCCCGGAGGAGACCCAGTACTTC. Encoded protein: CASSLNGRGGPEETQYF.

V gene TRBV28 combines with J gene TRBJ1-5, with D possibly TRBD1 on 6 matching bases. The CDR3 length is 15 residues. The germline CDR1 and CDR2 sequences are MDHEN and SYDVKM. Trimming took off 5 bases at V and 4 bases at J, with 15 bases between the two ends. CDR3 loop: CASSPTGTGNQPQHF. CDR3 bases: TGTGCCAGCAGTCCGACAGGAACGGGGAATCAGCCCCAGCATTTT.

This clonotype was found many times. The chain is built from TRBV7-9 and TRBJ1-2; unclear D gene. Germline CDR1 is SEHNR and CDR2 is FQNEAQ (reference sequence). Trimming took off 0 bases at V and 7 bases at J, with 15 bases between the two ends. CDR3 length: 15 amino acids. The CDR3 DNA sequence: TGTGCCAGCAGCTTAGCGAGCAGGATACTATCTGGCTACACCTTC. Its protein is CASSLASRILSGYTF.

The chain is built from TRBV28 and TRBJ1-6; 7 bases fit TRBD1. Trimming removed 5 bases from V and 9 bases from J; junction bases left unmatched: 4. The CDR3 has 13 amino acids. The germline CDR1 and CDR2 sequences are MDHEN and SYDVKM. The CDR3 DNA reads as TGTGCCAGCAGTAGGACAGGACGTTCACCCCTCCACTTT. Residues: CASSRTGRSPLHF. The variable domain in full, completed from reference TRBV28 and TRBJ1-6, reads DVKVTQSSRYLVKRTGEKVFLECVQDMDHENMFWYRQDPGLGLRLIYFSYDVKMKEKGDIPEGYSVSREKKERFSLILESASTNQTSMYLCASSRTGRSPLHFGNGTRLTVT.

Ten or more counts support this clonotype. This chain joins TRBV7-2 and TRBJ2-7; TRBD2 agrees at 12 bases. The CDR3 is made up of 16 amino acids. Losses at the gene ends were 5 bases for V and 1 base for J; bases not matched to a gene: 6. Germline lookup yields CDR1 SGHTA and CDR2 FQGNSA. The CDR3 reads CASSARLAGASYEQYF. Written as DNA, the CDR3 is TGTGCCAGCAGCGCCCGACTAGCGGGAGCATCCTACGAGCAGTACTTC.

The V gene is TRBV20-1, the J gene TRBJ2-1; D may match TRBD1 or TRBD2 (5 bases each). This CDR3 region has 17 residues. In germline, CDR1 is DFQATT, CDR2 SNEGSKA (reference sequence). V was pared by 2 bases and J by 3 bases, with 20 bases between. The CDR3 DNA reads as TGCAGTGCTAGACCTTTTCTTCGGGGCCTATACTACAATGAGCAGTTCTTC. It translates to CSARPFLRGLYYNEQFF.

At least ten counts were recorded for this clonotype. The J gene is TRBJ1-1, the V gene TRBV7-8; TRBD1 might be the D (5 bases). V gave up 5 bases and J gave up 10 bases, with 26 bases separating them. This CDR3 contains 16 residues. Germline assignment: CDR1 SGHVS and CDR2 FQNEAQ. This CDR3 is CASSKNRDVGGLRAFF. DNA of the CDR3: TGTGCCAGCAGCAAGAACCGGGACGTCGGGGGACTACGAGCTTTCTTT. Complete variable domain (other parts from reference TRBV7-8 and TRBJ1-1): GAGVSQSPRYKVAKRGQDVALRCDPISGHVSLFWYQQALGQGPEFLTYFQNEAQLDKSGLPSDRFFAERPEGSVSTLKIQRTQQEDSAVYLCASSKNRDVGGLRAFFGQGTRLTVV.

With respect to this clonotype: With a much larger clone just one base away, this may be a read error. This chain joins TRBV12-3 or TRBV12-4 and TRBJ2-5; D unclear. The CDR3 contains 13 residues. The chain's CDR3 is CTSSLVSEETQYF. The CDR3 DNA reads as TGTACCAGCAGTTTAGTTTCGGAAGAGACCCAGTACTTC.

This clonotype has only a few counts. The CDR3 loop is CASSPRTGRDSAYNEQFF. The CDR3 DNA is TGCGCCAGCAGTCCTCGGACAGGGCGGGATTCGGCCTACAATGAGCAGTTCTTC. The V gene is TRBV23-1, the J gene TRBJ2-1; 8 nucleotides agree with TRBD1. TRBV23-1 qualifies as an ORF whose function is uncertain. Trimming took 4 bases from V and 2 from J; bases not matched to a gene: 13. The CDR3 consists of 18 residues.

The chain employs TRBV7-2 and TRBJ1-5; 10 nucleotides line up with TRBD1. The CDR3 runs to 16 residues. In germline, CDR1 is SGHTA, CDR2 FQGNSA. V lost 5 bases to trimming and J lost 6 bases; unmatched junction nucleotides: 10. The CDR3 DNA reads as TGTGCCAGCAGCCCCCAGAGACAGGGGGCTGGTCAGCCCCAGCATTTT. It specifies CASSPQRQGAGQPQHF.

The sample holds many counts of this clonotype. The J gene is TRBJ1-5, the V gene TRBV7-2; D unclear. CDR3 length: 13 residues. The V gene lost 4 bases and the J gene lost 6 bases, with 10 bases spanning the gap. The germline CDR1 and CDR2 sequences are SGHTA and FQGNSA. The CDR3 sequence is CASSSYSSQPQHF. CDR3 sequence (DNA): TGTGCCAGCAGCTCCTACTCCAGTCAGCCCCAGCATTTT.

On this clonotype: Since a much larger clone is just one base distant, this may be a read error. V and J are TRBV29-1 and TRBJ2-7; tentative D call: TRBD1 (6 bases). The CDR3 runs to 14 residues. Germline CDR1 SQVTM, CDR2 ANQGSEA. The CDR3 here is CSVERTDLPYDQYF. The CDR3 coding sequence is TGCAGCGTAGAAAGGACAGACTTGCCTTACGATCAGTACTTC.

In this sample, this clonotype turned up many times. The chain recombines TRBV10-3 with TRBJ2-5, with D perhaps being TRBD1 or TRBD2 (5 bases each). The germline gives CDR1 ENHRY, CDR2 SYGVKD. V was shortened by 3 bases and J by 1 base, with 12 bases between the two germline ends. This CDR3 comprises 15 residues. This CDR3 is CAISERDGSQETQYF. The CDR3 nucleotides read TGTGCCATCAGTGAAAGGGACGGCAGCCAAGAGACCCAGTACTTC.

This clonotype was detected ten times or more. The chain joins TRBV5-4 to TRBJ2-7; 10 nucleotides agree with TRBD1. The CDR3 is 13 residues long. After removal of 3 bases from V and 6 bases from J, the junction contained 3 bases not matched to a gene. From germline, CDR1 is SGHNT and CDR2 YYREEE (reference sequence). The CDR3 DNA reads TGTGCCAGCAGCTGGGACAGGGGAGGCGAGCAGTACTTC. Its translation is CASSWDRGGEQYF.

Many counts were recorded for this clonotype. V usage is TRBV7-2 and J usage is TRBJ1-5; D might be TRBD1 (5 bases). V was shortened by 1 base and J by 6 bases, with 10 bases between the two germline ends. Germline lookup yields CDR1 SGHTA and CDR2 FQGNSA. This CDR3 spans 14 amino acids. The CDR3 protein is CASSLDPGGQPQHF. The CDR3 nucleotides read TGTGCCAGCAGCTTAGACCCGGGGGGTCAGCCCCAGCATTTT.

This clonotype was picked up many times. The chain carries TRBV7-2 and TRBJ2-1, with 7 bases matching TRBD1. Germline CDR1 is SGHTA and CDR2 is FQGNSA. This CDR3 has 13 amino acids. Trimming removed 1 base from V and 10 bases from J; junction bases left unmatched: 4. The CDR3 region has the DNA TGTGCCAGCAGCTTAGAGTACAGGGGCGAGCAGTTCTTC. It yields the protein CASSLEYRGEQFF.

This clonotype has a count of ten or more. V is TRBV7-6 and J is TRBJ2-7; TRBD1 matches at 7 bases. V lost 1 base to trimming and J lost 3 bases; unmatched junction nucleotides: 3. Looked up from germline, CDR1 is SGHVS and CDR2 is FNYEAQ. The CDR3 spans 14 residues. CDR3 sequence reads: CASSLGGQHYEQYF. The CDR3 bases are TGTGCCAGCAGCTTAGGGGGACAGCACTACGAGCAGTACTTC.

This clonotype has only a few counts. V gene TRBV5-5 combines with J gene TRBJ1-6; D ambiguous. The CDR3 runs to 13 residues. The germline V and J ends were trimmed by 6 bases and 4 bases, with 8 bases remaining between them. Germline values: CDR1 SGHKS, CDR2 YYEKEE (reference sequence). The CDR3 DNA reads TGTGCCAGCATGATGAGTTATAATTCACCCCTCCACTTT. Residues: CASMMSYNSPLHF. The variable domain in full, completed from reference TRBV5-5 and TRBJ1-6, reads DAGVTQSPTHLIKTRGQQVTLRCSPISGHKSVSWYQQVLGQGPQFIFQYYEKEERGRGNFPDRFSARQFPNYSSELNVNALLLGDSALYLCASMMSYNSPLHFGNGTRLTVT.

This clonotype was detected ten times or more. The chain uses TRBV7-2 and TRBJ1-1; D is unclear. Germline lookup yields CDR1 SGHTA and CDR2 FQGNSA. Trimming took 1 base from V and 1 from J, leaving 10 bases between them. The CDR3 has 15 residues. The CDR3 here is CASSLDYSWNTEAFF. The DNA for the CDR3 is TGTGCCAGCAGCTTAGATTACAGTTGGAACACTGAAGCTTTCTTT.

This clonotype was seen many times. This sequence joins TRBV12-3 or TRBV12-4 and TRBJ1-1; D is perhaps TRBD1 (5 bases). The CDR3 consists of 12 residues. The V end lost 6 bases, the J end lost 7 bases, and 12 bases lay between the germline ends. The CDR3 nucleotides read TGTGCCAGCAGGCAACAGCAGGGTGAAGCTTTCTTT. Protein sequence: CASRQQQGEAFF.